The 22 T cell receptor beta chains listed next were all sequenced from one sample in a study of blood T cell repertoires in COVID-19 (dated by TCRdb to 2020 to 2021). The library was prepared using the immunoSEQ multiplex PCR assay. The table comes from immuneACCESS by way of TCRdb, which keeps in-frame sequences with V and J called. Part of the clones is missing from these tables; in studies checked, under half for an unresolved V gene and the rest for unknown reasons. Across this sample there are around 110,000 clones, with more than 75% seen only once. The ten largest clonotypes hold about 1.3% of the sample. Sequencing used peripheral blood. These receptors originate from a man between 35 and 55 years old with acute or convalescent COVID-19.

The V and J genes are TRBV5-4 and TRBJ2-3; D is unclear. V shed 5 bases and J shed 0 bases, with 10 bases lying between them. The germline gives CDR1 SGHNT, CDR2 YYREEE (reference sequence). This CDR3 region has 14 residues. Here the CDR3 reads CASSLNPSTDTQYF. In DNA, the CDR3 is TGTGCCAGCAGTCTAAACCCTAGCACAGATACGCAGTATTTT.

The chain recombines TRBV30 with TRBJ2-4; TRBD1 is a possible D gene (6 bases). The V end lost 5 bases, the J end lost 0 bases, and 11 bases lay between the germline ends. CDR1 GTSNPN and CDR2 SVGIG come from the germline V gene (reference sequence). The CDR3 covers 14 residues. The CDR3 loop reads CAWADSVAKNIQYF. For the CDR3, the DNA is TGTGCCTGGGCGGACAGCGTAGCCAAAAACATTCAGTACTTC.

This chain connects TRBV7-8 to TRBJ1-2; unclear D gene. Germline-derived CDR1 and CDR2 are SGHVS and FQNEAQ. V lost 5 bases, J lost 8 bases, and 18 bases lay in between. The CDR3 is 14 residues long. CDR3 sequence (DNA): TGTGCCAGCAGCCCGGTCTTACGTACTTCAGGCTACACCTTC. This sequence encodes CASSPVLRTSGYTF.

V usage is TRBV7-2 and J usage is TRBJ2-6; D may be TRBD2 (5 bases). This CDR3 is 16 amino acids long. Deletions cut 5 bases from V and 4 bases from J, with 15 bases between. Germline CDR1 reads SGHTA; CDR2 reads FQGNSA. The DNA of the CDR3 is TGTGCCAGCAGCCCGGGCGGAGCGGCCGGGGCCAACGTCCTGACTTTC. Its protein is CASSPGGAAGANVLTF.

V usage is TRBV19 and J usage is TRBJ2-7; possible D gene TRBD1, 6 bases. The CDR3 is made up of 13 amino acids. V gave up 5 bases and J gave up 12 bases, with 20 bases separating them. Germline V gene data show CDR1 as LNHDA and CDR2 as SQIVND (reference sequence). CDR3 region: CASSPTQGKAMYF. The DNA for the CDR3 is TGTGCCAGTAGTCCGACACAGGGAAAAGCCATGTACTTC.

The chain recombines TRBV3-1 (or the pseudogene TRBV3-2) with TRBJ2-1; D uncertain. The CDR3 is 14 amino acids. V shed 4 bases and J shed 0 bases, with 7 bases lying between them. Germline CDR1 is LGHDT and CDR2 is YNNKEL (reference sequence). The CDR3 DNA follows: TGTGCCAGCAGCCCCGCAGACTCCTACAATGAGCAGTTCTTC. It codes for CASSPADSYNEQFF.

V is TRBV3-1 (or the pseudogene TRBV3-2) and J is TRBJ2-1, with 9 bases that match TRBD2. V was pared by 0 bases and J by 1 base, with 10 bases of the junction left unmatched. Germline CDR1 is LGHDT and CDR2 is YNNKEL (reference sequence). The CDR3 length is 19 residues. DNA of the CDR3: TGTGCCAGCAGCCAAGAGCATTCGGCGCGGGGGGGGTCCTACAATGAGCAGTTCTTC. Translated, it gives CASSQEHSARGGSYNEQFF.

The DNA for the CDR3 is TGTGCCAGCAGATTATCAGGGGGAAACACCATATATTTT. This sequence encodes CASRLSGGNTIYF. The chain uses TRBV12-3 or TRBV12-4 and TRBJ1-3; a weak D match, TRBD1 (5 bases). The CDR3 covers 13 residues. V lost 6 bases to trimming and J lost 4 bases, with 10 bases between them.

The chain carries TRBV7-6 and TRBJ2-3, with 9 bases identical to TRBD2. CDR3 length equals 16 residues. Losses at the gene ends were 3 bases for V and 5 bases for J; bases not matched to a gene: 9. Germline lookup yields CDR1 SGHVS and CDR2 FNYEAQ. CDR3 DNA sequence: TGTGCCAGCAGCTTGGGGATGCTAGCGGGGTTAGATACGCAGTATTTT. Translated: CASSLGMLAGLDTQYF.

This chain joins TRBV24-1 and TRBJ2-5; TRBD1 matches at 8 bases. V lost 3 bases, J lost 5 bases, and 7 bases stayed unmatched. CDR1 is KGHDR and CDR2 is SFDVKD in the germline V gene. The CDR3 is made up of 15 amino acids. The CDR3 region has the DNA TGTGCCACCAGTGATCCCCGGACAGGGCGGGAGACCCAGTACTTC. It encodes CATSDPRTGRETQYF.

This rearrangement joins TRBV7-8 to TRBJ2-1; 9 positions match TRBD2. V shed 0 bases and J 4 bases; nucleotides not matched to a gene: 7. The CDR3 has 17 amino acids. Germline V gene lookup returns CDR1 SGHVS and CDR2 FQNEAQ. CDR3 in amino acids: CASSLAVWTSEYNEQFF. CDR3 in DNA: TGTGCCAGCAGCTTAGCGGTGTGGACTAGCGAATACAATGAGCAGTTCTTC. The whole variable domain, remainder taken from reference TRBV7-8 and TRBJ2-1, is GAGVSQSPRYKVAKRGQDVALRCDPISGHVSLFWYQQALGQGPEFLTYFQNEAQLDKSGLPSDRFFAERPEGSVSTLKIQRTQQEDSAVYLCASSLAVWTSEYNEQFFGPGTRLTVL.

This chain links TRBV18 with TRBJ2-2, with D perhaps matching TRBD2 (5 bases). Germline values: CDR1 KGHSH, CDR2 LQKENI. CDR3 length: 16 amino acids. V lost 1 base to trimming and J lost 3 bases, with 12 bases between them. The CDR3 region has the DNA TGTGCCAGCTCACCACTCGCGGGTGTCGACACCGGGGAGCTGTTTTTT. Translated, it gives CASSPLAGVDTGELFF.

The chain employs TRBV5-6 and TRBJ1-1, with TRBD1 as a possible D gene (6 bases). V lost 6 bases and J 1 base, leaving 13 bases between the germline ends. The length of the CDR3 is 14 residues. CDR1 SGHDT and CDR2 YYEEEE come from the germline V gene. CDR3: CASNPAGANTEAFF. DNA for the CDR3: TGTGCCAGCAACCCGGCGGGGGCGAACACTGAAGCTTTCTTT.

The chain couples TRBV2 to TRBJ2-7; the D gene is possibly TRBD1 (6 bases). The CDR3 loop spans 15 amino acids. The ends were cut back, 4 bases at V and 0 bases at J, with 13 bases in the middle. Germline V gives CDR1 SNHLY, CDR2 FYNNEI. The CDR3 DNA is TGTGCCAGCAGTGCGTGGGACACCACCTCCTACGAGCAGTACTTC. The encoded protein is CASSAWDTTSYEQYF. The full variable domain, completed using reference TRBV2 and TRBJ2-7, is EPEVTQTPSHQVTQMGQEVILRCVPISNHLYFYWYRQILGQKVEFLVSFYNNEISEKSEIFDDQFSVERPDGSNFTLKIRSTKLEDSAMYFCASSAWDTTSYEQYFGPGTRLTVT.

V usage is TRBV6-5 and J usage is TRBJ2-2, with 7 bases aligning to TRBD2. The trim removed 4 bases at V and 3 bases at J, leaving 2 bases unmatched. CDR1 and CDR2 (germline): MNHEY, SVGAGI. The CDR3 spans 14 residues. As DNA, the CDR3 is TGTGCCAGCAGTTGGGAGGGAGACACCGGGGAGCTGTTTTTT. It translates to CASSWEGDTGELFF.

This clone has a handful of counts. The chain links TRBV5-1 to TRBJ1-1; possible D gene TRBD1, 6 bases. The germline CDR1 and CDR2 sequences are SGHRS and YFSETQ. Trimming stripped 3 bases from V and 0 bases from J, with 15 bases between. This CDR3 is built from 16 residues. CDR3 in amino acids: CASSSGTLTLNTEAFF. CDR3 DNA sequence: TGCGCCAGCAGCTCCGGGACACTCACTTTGAACACTGAAGCTTTCTTT.

V usage is TRBV11-2 and J usage is TRBJ2-5; possible D gene TRBD1, 6 bases. V shed 5 bases and J shed 2 bases, with 15 bases lying between them. The germline gives CDR1 SGHAT, CDR2 FQNNGV. The CDR3 has 15 amino acids. The CDR3 loop is CASSVRPTGQETQYF. As DNA, the CDR3 is TGTGCCAGCAGCGTCCGACCCACAGGGCAAGAGACCCAGTACTTC.

The CDR3 protein is CASSSQVYEQYF. In nucleotides, the CDR3 is TGTGCCAGCAGCTCCCAGGTCTACGAGCAGTACTTC. This chain connects TRBV7-2 to TRBJ2-7; D gene ambiguous. The germline V and J ends were trimmed by 4 bases and 3 bases, with 7 bases remaining between them. Per germline, CDR1 SGHTA and CDR2 FQGNSA. The CDR3 runs 12 residues.

The genes are TRBV5-1 and TRBJ1-1; D is unresolved. The CDR3 totals 13 residues. Germline lookup yields CDR1 SGHRS and CDR2 YFSETQ. V was clipped by 4 bases and J by 4 bases, with 11 bases between them. The CDR3 region is CASSPGALTEAFF. The CDR3 nucleotides are TGCGCCAGCAGCCCTGGAGCCCTCACTGAAGCTTTCTTT.

This chain joins TRBV28 and TRBJ2-2; TRBD1 might be the D (6 bases). The V and J ends lost 6 bases and 7 bases respectively, with 18 bases between them. Germline lookup yields CDR1 MDHEN and CDR2 SYDVKM. This CDR3 has 15 amino acids. The CDR3 region is CASRKETGRGGELFF. In nucleotides, the CDR3 is TGTGCCAGCAGAAAAGAAACAGGGCGAGGCGGGGAGCTGTTTTTT.

The V gene is TRBV18, the J gene TRBJ2-3, with 8 positions matching TRBD1. The V gene end was trimmed by 3 bases and the J gene end by 1 base; junction bases not matched to a gene: 12. The CDR3 covers 18 residues. Germline V lookup: CDR1 KGHSH, CDR2 LQKENI. CDR3 coding DNA: TGTGCCAGCTCACCCGGCTTGGGACAGGAGGTCGGCACAGATACGCAGTATTTT. Its protein product is CASSPGLGQEVGTDTQYF.

The chain recombines TRBV9 with TRBJ2-1; D is perhaps TRBD2 (6 bases). The CDR3 sequence is 13 residues long. Trimming took off 6 bases at V and 16 bases at J, with 23 bases between the two ends. Germline V gene lookup returns CDR1 SGDLS and CDR2 YYNGEE. CDR3 DNA: TGTGCCAGCACTAGAATTAACCGGGGGACGGCATTCTTC. It codes for CASTRINRGTAFF.